This TCR beta chain came from a study of cytomegalovirus exposure and HLA in healthy donors. In germline, CDR1 is MNHEY, CDR2 SVGAGI. This CDR3 spans 13 amino acids. After removal of 5 bases from V and 9 bases from J, the junction contained 8 bases not matched to a gene. The PCR was carried out with 60 Vbeta primers and 13 Jbeta primers. Here immunoSEQ multiplex PCR was the method, and the copy in TCRdb shows in-frame clones only, minus some. Among approximately 160,000 clones listed, approximately 78% were seen once. The V and J genes are TRBV6-5 and TRBJ2-7; 9 bases fit TRBD2. Sequencing was performed on PBMCs. The source of this sequence is a woman between 18 and 29 years old in good health and CMV-seronegative. The CDR3 protein is CASSQTSGAGQYF. DNA for the CDR3: TGTGCCAGCAGTCAGACTAGCGGTGCGGGGCAGTACTTC.